This T cell receptor (beta chain) emerged from a study of blood T cell repertoires in COVID-19. Only in-frame clones appear in the TCRdb table, and some are missing; sequencing was by immunoSEQ multiplex PCR. Of a few hundred thousand clones detected, 80% to 90% appear once; the ten largest clones hold 0.95% to 1.1%. This CDR3 spans 14 amino acids. In germline, CDR1 is SGHTA, CDR2 FQGNSA. V trimming: 6 bases; J trimming: 1 base; junction bases outside the gene matches: 5. This TCR derives from a man aged 18 to 29 who had recovered from COVID-19. This chain links TRBV7-2 with TRBJ2-5; 7 bases line up with TRBD1. Input material: PBMCs or T cells enriched from blood (not recorded which). The CDR3 region has the DNA TGTGCCAGCAGGCCCCGGGACAGCCAAGAGACCCAGTACTTC. This encodes CASRPRDSQETQYF.